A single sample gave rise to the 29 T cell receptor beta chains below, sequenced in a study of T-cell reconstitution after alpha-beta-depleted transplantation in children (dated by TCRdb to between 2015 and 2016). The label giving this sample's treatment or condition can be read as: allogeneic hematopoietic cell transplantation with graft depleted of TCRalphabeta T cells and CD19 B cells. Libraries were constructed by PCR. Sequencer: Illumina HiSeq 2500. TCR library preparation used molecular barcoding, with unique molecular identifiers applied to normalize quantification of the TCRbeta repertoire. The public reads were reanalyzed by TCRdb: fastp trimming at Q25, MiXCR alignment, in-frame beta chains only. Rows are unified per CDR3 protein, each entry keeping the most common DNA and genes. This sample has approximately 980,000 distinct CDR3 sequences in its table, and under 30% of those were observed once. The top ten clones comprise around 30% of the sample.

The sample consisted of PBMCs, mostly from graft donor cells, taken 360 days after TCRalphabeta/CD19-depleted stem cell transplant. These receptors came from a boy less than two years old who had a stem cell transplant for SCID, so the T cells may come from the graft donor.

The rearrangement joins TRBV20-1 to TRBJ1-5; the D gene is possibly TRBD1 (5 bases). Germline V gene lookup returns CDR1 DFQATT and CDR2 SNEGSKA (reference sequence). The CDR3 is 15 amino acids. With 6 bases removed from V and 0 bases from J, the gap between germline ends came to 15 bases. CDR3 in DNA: TGCAGTGCCACAACTCAGGGAAGTAGCAATCAGCCCCAGCATTTT. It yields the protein CSATTQGSSNQPQHF.

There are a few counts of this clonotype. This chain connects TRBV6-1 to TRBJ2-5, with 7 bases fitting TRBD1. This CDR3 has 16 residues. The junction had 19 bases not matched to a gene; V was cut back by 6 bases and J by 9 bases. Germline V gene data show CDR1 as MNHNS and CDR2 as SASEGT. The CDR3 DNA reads TGTGCCAGCAGACGCGGACAGGCTGCAAGGTTTAGGGCCCAGTACTTC. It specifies CASRRGQAARFRAQYF.

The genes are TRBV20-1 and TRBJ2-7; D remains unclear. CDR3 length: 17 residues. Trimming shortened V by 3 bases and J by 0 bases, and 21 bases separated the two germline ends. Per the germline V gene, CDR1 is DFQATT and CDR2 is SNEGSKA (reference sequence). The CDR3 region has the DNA TGCAGTGCTAGTCAATTTAAGGTGATTCTGAGCTCCTACGAGCAGTACTTC. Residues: CSASQFKVILSSYEQYF.

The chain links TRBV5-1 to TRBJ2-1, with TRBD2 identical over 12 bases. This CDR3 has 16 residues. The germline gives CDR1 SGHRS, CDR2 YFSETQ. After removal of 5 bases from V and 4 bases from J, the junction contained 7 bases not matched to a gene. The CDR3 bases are TGCGCCAGCAGTCAGACTAGCGGGGGAAAATACAATGAGCAGTTCTTC. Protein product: CASSQTSGGKYNEQFF.

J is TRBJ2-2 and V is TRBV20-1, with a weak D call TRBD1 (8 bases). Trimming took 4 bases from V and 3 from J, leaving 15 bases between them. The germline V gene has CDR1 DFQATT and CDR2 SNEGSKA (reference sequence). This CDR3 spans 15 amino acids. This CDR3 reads CSATTGGGDTGELFF. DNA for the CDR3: TGCAGTGCTACTACAGGGGGAGGGGACACCGGGGAGCTGTTTTTT.

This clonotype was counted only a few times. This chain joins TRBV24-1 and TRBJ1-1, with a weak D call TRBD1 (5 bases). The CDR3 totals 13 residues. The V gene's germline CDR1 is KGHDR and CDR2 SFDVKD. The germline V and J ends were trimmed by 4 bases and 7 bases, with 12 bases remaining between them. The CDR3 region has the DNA TGTGCCACCAGTGACCCGGGACGTAATGAAGCTTTCTTT. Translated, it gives CATSDPGRNEAFF.

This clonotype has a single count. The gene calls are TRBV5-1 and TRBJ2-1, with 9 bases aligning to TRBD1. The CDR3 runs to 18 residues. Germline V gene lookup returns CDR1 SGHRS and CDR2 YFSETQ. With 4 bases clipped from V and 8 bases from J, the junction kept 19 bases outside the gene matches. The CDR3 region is CASSRKPFRDRVGHEQFF. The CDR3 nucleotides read TGCGCCAGCAGCCGCAAACCGTTCCGGGACAGGGTTGGCCATGAGCAGTTCTTC.

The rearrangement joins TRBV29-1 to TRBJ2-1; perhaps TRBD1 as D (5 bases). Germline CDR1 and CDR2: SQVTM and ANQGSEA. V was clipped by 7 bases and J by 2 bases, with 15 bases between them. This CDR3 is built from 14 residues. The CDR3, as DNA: TGCAGCGGTCATGACAGCGACACCTACAATGAGCAGTTCTTC. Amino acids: CSGHDSDTYNEQFF.

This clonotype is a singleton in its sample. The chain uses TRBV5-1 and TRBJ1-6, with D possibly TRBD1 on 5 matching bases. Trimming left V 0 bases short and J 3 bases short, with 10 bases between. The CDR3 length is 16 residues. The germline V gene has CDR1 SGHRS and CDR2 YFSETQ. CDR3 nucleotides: TGCGCCAGCAGCTTGGACGGGACCATCTATAATTCACCCCTCCACTTT. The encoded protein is CASSLDGTIYNSPLHF.

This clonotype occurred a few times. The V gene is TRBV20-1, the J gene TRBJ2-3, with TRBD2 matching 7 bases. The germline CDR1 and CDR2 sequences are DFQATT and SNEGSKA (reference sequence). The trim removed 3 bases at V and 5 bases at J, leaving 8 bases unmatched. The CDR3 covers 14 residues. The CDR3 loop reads CSASVSGRGDTQYF. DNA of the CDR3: TGCAGTGCTAGCGTTTCGGGGAGGGGAGATACGCAGTATTTT.

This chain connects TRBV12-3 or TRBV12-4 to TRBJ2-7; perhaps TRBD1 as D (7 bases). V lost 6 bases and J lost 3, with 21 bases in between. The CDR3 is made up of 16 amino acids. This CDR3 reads CASSSTHNRGGYEQYF. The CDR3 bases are TGTGCCAGCAGCTCAACTCATAACAGGGGAGGCTACGAGCAGTACTTC.

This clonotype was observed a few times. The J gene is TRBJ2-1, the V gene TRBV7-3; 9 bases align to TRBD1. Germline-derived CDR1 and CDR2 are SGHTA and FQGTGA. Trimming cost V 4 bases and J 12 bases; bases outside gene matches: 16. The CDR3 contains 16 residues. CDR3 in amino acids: CASSSTSGTGRGVQFF. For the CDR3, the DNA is TGTGCCAGCAGCTCCACTTCCGGGACAGGGCGTGGGGTGCAGTTCTTC.

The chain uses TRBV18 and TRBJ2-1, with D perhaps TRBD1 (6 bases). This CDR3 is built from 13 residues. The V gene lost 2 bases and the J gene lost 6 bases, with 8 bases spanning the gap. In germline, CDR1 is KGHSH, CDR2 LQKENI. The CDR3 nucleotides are TGTGCCAGCTCACCAGGACAGCCCAATGAGCAGTTCTTC. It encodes CASSPGQPNEQFF.

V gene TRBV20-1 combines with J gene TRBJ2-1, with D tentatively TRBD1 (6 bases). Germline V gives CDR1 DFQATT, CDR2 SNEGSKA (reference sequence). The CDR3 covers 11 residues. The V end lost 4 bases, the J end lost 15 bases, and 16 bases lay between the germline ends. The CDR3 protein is CSATKTGRRFF. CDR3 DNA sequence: TGCAGTGCTACAAAGACAGGCCGCCGGTTCTTC.

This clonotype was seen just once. The CDR3 region is CSASYSFDTQYF. CDR3 DNA: TGCAGTGCGAGCTATTCTTTCGATACGCAGTATTTT. V gene TRBV20-1 combines with J gene TRBJ2-3; D remains ambiguous. The CDR3 has 12 amino acids. CDR1 DFQATT and CDR2 SNEGSKA come from the germline V gene (reference sequence). The V end was cut by 6 bases, the J end by 6 bases, with 13 bases between.

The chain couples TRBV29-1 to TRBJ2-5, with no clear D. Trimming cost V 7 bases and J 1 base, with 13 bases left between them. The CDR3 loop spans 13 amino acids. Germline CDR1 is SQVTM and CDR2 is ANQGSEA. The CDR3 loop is CSAQSLPQETQYF. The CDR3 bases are TGCAGCGCGCAAAGTCTCCCCCAAGAGACCCAGTACTTC.

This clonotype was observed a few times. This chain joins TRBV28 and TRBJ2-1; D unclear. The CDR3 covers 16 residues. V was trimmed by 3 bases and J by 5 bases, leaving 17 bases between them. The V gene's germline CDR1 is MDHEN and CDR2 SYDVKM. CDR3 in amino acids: CASSFLRTSPHNEQFF. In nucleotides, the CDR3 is TGTGCCAGCAGTTTCCTTCGGACGTCGCCCCACAATGAGCAGTTCTTC.

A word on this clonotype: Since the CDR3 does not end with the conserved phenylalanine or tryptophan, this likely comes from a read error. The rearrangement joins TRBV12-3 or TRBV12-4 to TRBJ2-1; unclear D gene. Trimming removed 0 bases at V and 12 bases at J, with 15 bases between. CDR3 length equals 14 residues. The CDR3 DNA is TGTGCCAGCAGTTTAGCTCCCTCCGCCGGGTTGCAGTTCGTC. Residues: CASSLAPSAGLQFV.

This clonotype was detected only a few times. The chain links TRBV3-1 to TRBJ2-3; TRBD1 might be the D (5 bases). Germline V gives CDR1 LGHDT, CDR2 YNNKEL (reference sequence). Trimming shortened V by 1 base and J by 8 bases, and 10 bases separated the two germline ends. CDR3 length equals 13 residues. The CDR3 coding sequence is TGTGCCAGCAGCCAAGTGGGGCCGGCTACGCAGTATTTT. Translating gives CASSQVGPATQYF.

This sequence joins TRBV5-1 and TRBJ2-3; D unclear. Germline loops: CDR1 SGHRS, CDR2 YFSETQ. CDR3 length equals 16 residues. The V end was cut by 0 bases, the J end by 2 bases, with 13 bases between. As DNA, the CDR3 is TGCGCCAGCAGCTTGGACAGCCTTCTGATCACAGATACGCAGTATTTT. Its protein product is CASSLDSLLITDTQYF.

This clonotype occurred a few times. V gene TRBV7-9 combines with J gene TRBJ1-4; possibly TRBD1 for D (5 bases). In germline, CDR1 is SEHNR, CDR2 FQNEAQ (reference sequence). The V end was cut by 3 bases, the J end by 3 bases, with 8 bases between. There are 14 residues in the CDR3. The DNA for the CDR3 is TGTGCCAGCAGCTTCAGGGAGTCTAATGAAAAACTGTTTTTT. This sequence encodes CASSFRESNEKLFF.

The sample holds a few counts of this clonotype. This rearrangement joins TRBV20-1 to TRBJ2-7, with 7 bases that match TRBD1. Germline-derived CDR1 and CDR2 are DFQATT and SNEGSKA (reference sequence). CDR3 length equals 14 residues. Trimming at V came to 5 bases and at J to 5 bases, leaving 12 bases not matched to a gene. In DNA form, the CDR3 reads TGCAGTGCTCAAACGACAGGGTATAGACACGAGCAGTACTTC. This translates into CSAQTTGYRHEQYF.

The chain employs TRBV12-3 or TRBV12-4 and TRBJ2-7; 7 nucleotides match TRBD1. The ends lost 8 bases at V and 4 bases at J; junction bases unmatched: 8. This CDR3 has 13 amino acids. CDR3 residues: CASRSSGGYEQYF. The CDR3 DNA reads TGTGCCAGCCGTTCGTCAGGGGGTTACGAGCAGTACTTC.

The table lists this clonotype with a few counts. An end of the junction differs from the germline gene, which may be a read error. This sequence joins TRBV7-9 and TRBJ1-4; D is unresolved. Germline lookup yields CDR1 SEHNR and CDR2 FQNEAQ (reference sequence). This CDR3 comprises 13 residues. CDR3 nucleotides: TGTGCCAGCAGCTCGCACACCCCAGCCCCCTCGGTTTTT. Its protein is CASSSHTPAPSVF. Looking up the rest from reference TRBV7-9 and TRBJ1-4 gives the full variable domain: DTGVSQNPRHKITKRGQNVTFRCDPISEHNRLYWYRQTLGQGPEFLTYFQNEAQLEKSRLLSDRFSAERPKGSFSTLEIQRTEQGDSAMYLCASSSHTPAPSVFGSGTQLSVL.

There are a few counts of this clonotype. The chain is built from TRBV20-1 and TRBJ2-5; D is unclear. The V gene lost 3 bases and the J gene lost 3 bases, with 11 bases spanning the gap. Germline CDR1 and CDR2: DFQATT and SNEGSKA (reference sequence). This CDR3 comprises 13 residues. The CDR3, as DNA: TGCAGTGCTAGTATCTCTGGGGAAGAGACCCAGTACTTC. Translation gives CSASISGEETQYF.

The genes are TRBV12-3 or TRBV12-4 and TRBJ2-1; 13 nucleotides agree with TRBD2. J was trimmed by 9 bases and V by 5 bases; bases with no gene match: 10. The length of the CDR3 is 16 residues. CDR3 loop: CASSARTSGGRGEQFF. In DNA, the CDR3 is TGTGCCAGCAGTGCCCGGACTAGCGGGGGACGGGGTGAGCAGTTCTTC.

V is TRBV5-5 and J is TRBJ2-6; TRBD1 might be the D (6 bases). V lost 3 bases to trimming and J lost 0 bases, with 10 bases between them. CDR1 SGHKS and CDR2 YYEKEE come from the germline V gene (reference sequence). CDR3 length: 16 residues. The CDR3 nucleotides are TGTGCCAGCAGCTGGAACAGGGCCTCTGGGGCCAACGTCCTGACTTTC. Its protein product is CASSWNRASGANVLTF.

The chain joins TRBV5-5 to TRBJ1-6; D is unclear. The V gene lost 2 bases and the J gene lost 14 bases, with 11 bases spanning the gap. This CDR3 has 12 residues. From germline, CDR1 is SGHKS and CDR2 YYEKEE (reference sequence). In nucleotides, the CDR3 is TGTGCCAGCAGCTTTGGGGAGGCGGCCCTCCACTTT. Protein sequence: CASSFGEAALHF.

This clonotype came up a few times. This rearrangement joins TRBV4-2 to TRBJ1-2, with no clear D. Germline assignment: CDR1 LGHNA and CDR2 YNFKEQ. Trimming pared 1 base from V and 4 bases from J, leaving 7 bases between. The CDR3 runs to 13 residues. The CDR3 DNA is TGTGCCAGCAGCCAAGCACAGCTCTATGGCTACACCTTC. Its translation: CASSQAQLYGYTF.